This TCR beta chain was obtained from a study of T-cell reconstitution after alpha-beta-depleted transplantation in children. CDR1 and CDR2 from the germline V gene are LGHNA and YSLEER. The length of the CDR3 is 14 residues. The germline V and J ends were trimmed by 0 bases and 6 bases, with 8 bases remaining between them. Unique molecular identifiers were used to barcode this TCRbeta library. TCRdb passed the PCR reads through MiXCR, listing each CDR3 protein once. Of around 440,000 distinct CDR3 sequences in the sample, 10% to 13% were seen once. Notes on the study in general: A year had passed since transplant, and T-cell counts and diversity by then came mostly from newly produced T cells. Several patients had high TCRbeta diversity at day 60; it came from surviving recipient T cells and thymic progenitors.

Worth noting for this clonotype: Its antigen is unidentified.

V and J are TRBV4-3 and TRBJ2-2; D call uncertain. The sample consisted of PBMCs, taken before TCRalphabeta/CD19-depleted stem cell transplant. The TCR comes from a child between 2 and 9 years old with inherited bone marrow failure, due to receive a stem cell transplant. CDR3 loop: CASSQDHGPGELFF. The DNA of the CDR3 is TGCGCCAGCAGCCAAGATCACGGTCCCGGGGAGCTGTTTTTT.